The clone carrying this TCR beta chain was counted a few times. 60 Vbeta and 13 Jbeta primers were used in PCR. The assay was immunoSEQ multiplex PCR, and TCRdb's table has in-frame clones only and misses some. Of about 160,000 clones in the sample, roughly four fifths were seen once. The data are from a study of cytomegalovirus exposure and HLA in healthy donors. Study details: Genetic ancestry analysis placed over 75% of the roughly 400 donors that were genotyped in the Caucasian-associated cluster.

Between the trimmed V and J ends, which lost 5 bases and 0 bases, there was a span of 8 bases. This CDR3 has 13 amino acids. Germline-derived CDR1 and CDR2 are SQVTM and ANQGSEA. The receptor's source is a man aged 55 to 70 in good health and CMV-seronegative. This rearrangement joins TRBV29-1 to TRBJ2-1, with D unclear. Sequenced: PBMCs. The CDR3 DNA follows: TGCAGCGTTTCCCCGAGCTCCTACAATGAGCAGTTCTTC. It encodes CSVSPSSYNEQFF.